This T cell receptor beta chain came from a study of control samples from healthy donors and cancer patients. TCRdb's copy holds only in-frame clones and misses some; the assay was immunoSEQ multiplex PCR. The sample includes 150,000 to 200,000 clones, over 85% of them seen just once. V lost 7 bases, J lost 1 base, and 14 bases lay in between. This CDR3 is built from 15 residues. Per the germline V gene, CDR1 is MNHEY and CDR2 is SVGAGI. Sequencing was carried out using blood. The rearrangement links TRBV6-5 to TRBJ2-1; tentatively, D is TRBD1 (7 bases). The receptor was isolated from a woman between 40 and 50 years old in good health. The CDR3 sequence: CASNSQGTSYNEQFF. The CDR3 nucleotides are TGTGCCAGCAACTCACAGGGGACTTCCTACAATGAGCAGTTCTTC.